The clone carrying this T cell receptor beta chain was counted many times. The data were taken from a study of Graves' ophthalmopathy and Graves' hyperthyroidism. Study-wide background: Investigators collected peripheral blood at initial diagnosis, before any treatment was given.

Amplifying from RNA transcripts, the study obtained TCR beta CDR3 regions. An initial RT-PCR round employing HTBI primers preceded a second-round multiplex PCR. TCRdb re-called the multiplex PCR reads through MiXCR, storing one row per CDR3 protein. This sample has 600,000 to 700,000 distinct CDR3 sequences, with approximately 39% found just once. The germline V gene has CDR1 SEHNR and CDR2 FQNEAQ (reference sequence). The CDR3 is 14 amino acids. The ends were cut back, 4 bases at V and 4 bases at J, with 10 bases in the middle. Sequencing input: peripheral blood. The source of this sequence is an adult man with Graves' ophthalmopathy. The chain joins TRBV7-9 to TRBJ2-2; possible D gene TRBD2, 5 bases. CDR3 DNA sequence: TGTGCCAGCAGCTCGGGGTCGGGCACCGGGGAGCTGTTTTTT. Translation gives CASSSGSGTGELFF.